These 9 T cell receptor beta chains originate from one sample sequenced in a study of cytomegalovirus exposure and HLA in healthy donors. PCR involved 60 Vbeta and 13 Jbeta primers. Libraries were prepared by immunoSEQ multiplex PCR; TCRdb keeps only in-frame clonotypes and omits some of them. In total, the table holds some 84,000 clones. Sequencing was carried out using PBMCs. These receptors originate from a man between 45 and 60 years old in good health and CMV-seronegative.

The gene calls are TRBV29-1 and TRBJ2-7; 10 nucleotides line up with TRBD1. This CDR3 has 14 amino acids. The J segment lost 4 bases and the V segment lost 6 bases, leaving 9 bases of the junction unmatched. Germline V lookup: CDR1 SQVTM, CDR2 ANQGSEA. The CDR3 spells CSVAPRQGAYEQYF. The DNA for the CDR3 is TGCAGCGTGGCCCCCAGACAGGGGGCTTACGAGCAGTACTTC.

This chain connects TRBV7-9 to TRBJ2-2; TRBD2 matches 9 bases. Germline V gives CDR1 SEHNR, CDR2 FQNEAQ (reference sequence). This CDR3 is 14 amino acids long. Germline trimming cut 9 bases from V and 4 bases from J; bases unmatched to any gene: 6. This chain's CDR3 is CARSAGGSTGELFF. CDR3 nucleotides: TGTGCCAGGTCAGCGGGGGGAAGCACCGGGGAGCTGTTTTTT.

The chain joins TRBV7-8 to TRBJ1-4, with a tentative D call TRBD1 (5 bases). Trimming shortened V by 1 base and J by 1 base, and 16 bases separated the two germline ends. The CDR3 totals 18 residues. Germline V gene sequence: CDR1 SGHVS, CDR2 FQNEAQ. The DNA for the CDR3 is TGTGCCAGCAGCTTAGTGGGGCTCCTAGTAAGAACTAATGAAAAACTGTTTTTT. It is translated as CASSLVGLLVRTNEKLFF.

V gene TRBV7-3 combines with J gene TRBJ2-1; the D gene is possibly TRBD2 (6 bases). The CDR3 covers 13 residues. V dropped 2 bases and J dropped 7 bases, with 9 bases sitting between them. Germline CDR1 reads SGHTA; CDR2 reads FQGTGA. DNA of the CDR3: TGTGCCAGCAGCTTAGGAGGGTTTAATGAGCAGTTCTTC. This sequence encodes CASSLGGFNEQFF.

This rearrangement joins TRBV19 to TRBJ2-1; TRBD1 matches at 10 bases. The CDR3 extends over 15 amino acids. With V trimmed by 5 bases and J by 4 bases, 5 bases remained unmatched. The V gene's germline CDR1 is LNHDA and CDR2 SQIVND (reference sequence). Written as DNA, the CDR3 is TGTGCCAGTAGTCTCCGACAGGGGGCTTACAATGAGCAGTTCTTC. Amino acids: CASSLRQGAYNEQFF.

The V gene is TRBV9, the J gene TRBJ1-2, with D possibly being TRBD1 (5 bases). Trimming shortened V by 1 base and J by 6 bases, and 13 bases separated the two germline ends. CDR3 length: 14 amino acids. In germline, CDR1 is SGDLS, CDR2 YYNGEE. The CDR3: CASSVWGEYDGYTF. The CDR3 DNA sequence: TGTGCCAGCAGCGTATGGGGGGAGTACGATGGCTACACCTTC.

CDR3 amino acids: CASSLDGTGKIYEQYF. CDR3 sequence (DNA): TGTGCCAGCAGCTTAGACGGGACAGGAAAAATTTACGAGCAGTACTTC. The chain joins TRBV13 to TRBJ2-7; TRBD1 matches at 8 bases. The germline CDR1 and CDR2 sequences are PRHDT and FYEKMQ (reference sequence). Trimming removed 1 base from V and 4 bases from J; junction bases left unmatched: 9. The CDR3 covers 16 residues.

On this clone itself: The junction and the germline gene differ at one end; a read error may be behind it. J is TRBJ1-5 and V is TRBV10-3, with 8 bases fitting TRBD1. Germline V gene data show CDR1 as ENHRY and CDR2 as SYGVKD. The CDR3 is 13 residues long. CDR3 in DNA: TGTGCCATCAGGGCAGGGGGCAAGCAGCCCCAGCATTTT. Residues: CAIRAGGKQPQHF.

The chain recombines TRBV19 with TRBJ2-2, with a tentative D call TRBD1 (5 bases). The CDR3 is 14 residues long. The germline V gene has CDR1 LNHDA and CDR2 SQIVND (reference sequence). Between the trimmed V and J ends, which lost 5 bases and 1 base, there was a span of 8 bases. The CDR3 reads CASSPTGNTGELFF. In DNA, the CDR3 is TGTGCCAGTAGTCCCACAGGGAACACCGGGGAGCTGTTTTTT.